The entry below describes one T cell receptor beta chain. This specimen comes from a study of technical replicates of blood from a few donors. Data came from immunoSEQ multiplex PCR; TCRdb stores just in-frame clones and leaves some out. The sample holds tens of thousands of clones; around 94% are singletons and the top ten take approximately 0.41%. The V segment lost 5 bases and the J segment 0 bases; nucleotides outside the gene matches: 19. This CDR3 is built from 20 residues. Germline CDR1 and CDR2: LNHDA and SQIVND (reference sequence). The clonotype was recovered from a human donor in good health. V and J are TRBV19 and TRBJ2-1, with 7 bases that match TRBD2. Sequencing input: T cells isolated from PBMCs. Here the CDR3 DNA reads TGTGCCAGTAGTGTGGGTCGGCGGGGGTTTCTGCAGAGCTCCTACAATGAGCAGTTCTTC. Its protein product is CASSVGRRGFLQSSYNEQFF.